The 19 T cell receptor beta chains presented below share a single source sample, sequenced in a study of T cell responses to AZD1222 COVID-19 vaccine. Measured with immunoSEQ multiplex PCR; TCRdb has only the in-frame clones, and not every one. The sample lists 95,000 to 110,000 clones; around 87% were seen once. The sample consisted of peripheral blood, taken on day 0 of AZD1222 vaccination. These TCRs come from an adult in good health.

The rearrangement joins TRBV18 to TRBJ2-5, with D maybe TRBD2 (5 bases). The CDR3 totals 12 residues. From germline, CDR1 is KGHSH and CDR2 LQKENI. The CDR3 nucleotides read TGTGCGGCGGGCAGAGAAAAAGAGACCCAGTACTTC. Translating it yields CAAGREKETQYF.

The chain recombines TRBV6-6 with TRBJ1-5, with no clear D. Germline CDR1 reads MNHNY; CDR2 reads SVGAGI (reference sequence). The germline V and J ends were trimmed by 0 bases and 4 bases, with 7 bases remaining between them. The CDR3 sequence is 14 residues long. The CDR3 protein is CASSYSRLNQPQHF. CDR3 bases: TGTGCCAGCAGTTACTCGAGGTTGAATCAGCCCCAGCATTTT.

The chain employs TRBV4-1 and TRBJ2-7, with TRBD1 identical over 7 bases. Per the germline V gene, CDR1 is MGHRA and CDR2 is YSYEKL. This CDR3 has 14 residues. Germline trimming cut 2 bases from V and 2 bases from J; bases unmatched to any gene: 3. This CDR3 is CASSQLDRAYEQYF. CDR3 DNA sequence: TGCGCCAGCAGCCAACTCGACAGGGCCTACGAGCAGTACTTC.

This clone was seen once. The chain joins TRBV7-3 to TRBJ1-3; D remains unclear. Looked up from germline, CDR1 is SGHTA and CDR2 is FQGTGA. Trimming stripped 6 bases from V and 2 bases from J, with 8 bases between. The CDR3 is made up of 13 amino acids. CDR3 sequence reads: CASSPGTGNTIYF. CDR3 nucleotides: TGTGCCAGCAGTCCAGGAACTGGAAACACCATATATTTT.

Of note for this clone: Other nucleotide sequences from this sample produce the same CDR3. The DNA of the CDR3 is TGTGCCAGCAGCTTAGTCGGGGAGAGCTATGGCTACACCTTC. Amino acid sequence: CASSLVGESYGYTF. The chain recombines TRBV7-9 with TRBJ1-2; D is unclear. Trimming took 1 base from V and 4 from J, leaving 10 bases between them. The length of the CDR3 is 14 residues. Germline V gives CDR1 SEHNR, CDR2 FQNEAQ (reference sequence).

The gene calls are TRBV19 and TRBJ1-4; a weak D match, TRBD1 (6 bases). In germline, CDR1 is LNHDA, CDR2 SQIVND (reference sequence). There are 14 residues in the CDR3. Deletions cut 2 bases from V and 7 bases from J, with 11 bases between. The CDR3 DNA reads TGTGCCAGTAGTATAAGGACAGAGGGTGAAAAACTGTTTTTT. As protein: CASSIRTEGEKLFF.

The genes are TRBV4-3 and TRBJ2-7; 7 nucleotides agree with TRBD1. The germline V gene encodes CDR1 LGHNA and CDR2 YSLEER. With V trimmed by 3 bases and J by 2 bases, 4 bases remained unmatched. The CDR3 extends over 14 amino acids. CDR3 amino acids: CASSHRTGPYEQYF. The CDR3 nucleotides read TGCGCCAGCAGCCACCGGACAGGACCCTACGAGCAGTACTTC.

The chain is built from TRBV30 and TRBJ1-6, with TRBD1 identical over 9 bases. The CDR3 is 16 residues long. CDR1 is GTSNPN, CDR2 SVGIG, per germline (reference sequence). Trimming took 4 bases from V and 2 from J; bases not matched to a gene: 6. This chain's CDR3 is CAWIRTGDTYNSPLHF. CDR3 DNA: TGTGCCTGGATCAGGACAGGGGATACCTATAATTCACCCCTCCACTTT.

This clone was counted a single time. This chain uses TRBV18 with TRBJ1-2; TRBD1 matches at 7 bases. Per the germline V gene, CDR1 is KGHSH and CDR2 is LQKENI. J was trimmed by 6 bases and V by 1 base; bases with no gene match: 2. CDR3 size: 13 residues. In DNA form, the CDR3 reads TGTGCCAGCTCACCACGGGACAGCGATGGCTACACCTTC. Translated: CASSPRDSDGYTF.

The V call is TRBV20-1, the J call TRBJ1-6; 7 bases agree with TRBD1. The junction had 6 bases not matched to a gene; V was cut back by 3 bases and J by 10 bases. Per the germline V gene, CDR1 is DFQATT and CDR2 is SNEGSKA (reference sequence). This CDR3 has 13 amino acids. CDR3 protein: CSASGDRSSPLHF. In DNA, the CDR3 is TGCAGTGCTAGTGGGGACAGATCGTCACCCCTCCACTTT.

This chain joins TRBV19 and TRBJ2-2; D remains ambiguous. The V and J ends lost 7 bases and 4 bases respectively, with 13 bases between them. The CDR3 loop spans 14 amino acids. In germline, CDR1 is LNHDA, CDR2 SQIVND (reference sequence). CDR3 bases: TGTGCCAGTACCGAAGTATTCTTCACCGGGGAGCTGTTTTTT. Protein: CASTEVFFTGELFF.

V and J are TRBV25-1 and TRBJ1-2, with D unclear. The CDR3 has 13 residues. Trimming cost V 3 bases and J 5 bases, with 10 bases left between them. Germline values: CDR1 MGHDK, CDR2 SYGVNS. This CDR3 reads CASSDKGLYGYTF. The CDR3 DNA reads as TGTGCCAGCAGTGATAAGGGATTGTATGGCTACACCTTC.

This chain uses TRBV7-2 with TRBJ1-1, with no clear D. The CDR3 loop spans 15 amino acids. The V end lost 6 bases, the J end lost 5 bases, and 19 bases lay between the germline ends. Germline V lookup: CDR1 SGHTA, CDR2 FQGNSA. CDR3 amino acids: CASSPNAGRETEAFF. The CDR3 DNA sequence: TGTGCCAGCAGTCCGAACGCGGGAAGGGAGACTGAAGCTTTCTTT.

CDR3 region: CASSERSLGNTEAFF. Here the CDR3 DNA reads TGTGCCAGCAGTGAGCGGTCACTAGGGAACACTGAAGCTTTCTTT. V is TRBV6-1 and J is TRBJ1-1; D is unclear. The CDR3 consists of 15 residues. V dropped 3 bases and J dropped 1 base, with 12 bases sitting between them. CDR1 is MNHNS and CDR2 is SASEGT in the germline V gene.

The chain joins TRBV7-6 to TRBJ1-4; 7 nucleotides align to TRBD1. Germline trimming cut 9 bases from V and 5 bases from J; bases unmatched to any gene: 18. Germline CDR1 SGHVS, CDR2 FNYEAQ. The CDR3 extends over 17 amino acids. CDR3: CARVLDRVPLKNEKLFF. The CDR3 DNA reads as TGTGCCAGAGTCCTAGACAGGGTACCTCTAAAAAATGAAAAACTGTTTTTT.

This clone is labeled as medium-sized (0.01 to 0.1%). The chain combines TRBV6-1 with TRBJ2-5; D is perhaps TRBD1 (6 bases). The germline V gene encodes CDR1 MNHNS and CDR2 SASEGT. The CDR3 has 15 amino acids. V was pared by 0 bases and J by 9 bases, with 17 bases between. The CDR3 sequence: CASSEASWRPGAQYF. DNA for the CDR3: TGTGCCAGCAGTGAAGCCTCTTGGCGGCCAGGGGCCCAGTACTTC.

V is TRBV15 and J is TRBJ1-1, with D possibly TRBD1 on 6 matching bases. The CDR3 is 15 amino acids. V lost 4 bases, J lost 2 bases, and 14 bases lay in between. The V gene's germline CDR1 is LNHNV and CDR2 YYDKDF (reference sequence). The CDR3 protein is CATSIPGHSNTEAFF. The CDR3 nucleotides are TGTGCCACCAGCATTCCGGGACACTCCAACACTGAAGCTTTCTTT.

The chain carries TRBV7-9 and TRBJ1-2; no firm D call. Germline CDR1 and CDR2: SEHNR and FQNEAQ (reference sequence). The CDR3 spans 13 residues. Trimming removed 5 bases from V and 4 bases from J, with 11 bases in between. CDR3: CASSEVVGYGYTF. The DNA for the CDR3 is TGTGCCAGCAGCGAAGTGGTTGGCTATGGCTACACCTTC.

The V call is TRBV6-2 or TRBV6-3, the J call TRBJ1-4; D might be TRBD1 (5 bases). The germline V gene has CDR1 MNHEY and CDR2 SVGEGT. Trimming cost V 1 base and J 8 bases, with 8 bases left between them. CDR3 size: 13 residues. CDR3 loop: CASSYFTGEKLFF. The DNA of the CDR3 is TGTGCCAGCAGTTACTTTACAGGAGAAAAACTGTTTTTT.